This T cell receptor (beta chain) was sequenced in a study of blood T cell repertoires in COVID-19. Study-level background: Sites across the United States, Italy and Spain contributed samples from acute and convalescent COVID-19.

Germline loops: CDR1 MGHRA, CDR2 YSYEKL. The germline V and J ends were trimmed by 0 bases and 2 bases, with 20 bases remaining between them. This CDR3 has 18 amino acids. Original analysis: Amplified reference gene primers provided the basis for estimating nucleated cell counts. This table comes from immunoSEQ multiplex PCR, and its TCRdb copy is limited to in-frame clones, with some not included. V and J calls and clone size are copied from that table; D and trimming were computed from the DNA. Of about 390,000 clones listed, approximately 87% were seen once; the top ten hold around 9.3%. Participants, about 18 to 90 years old, spanned fewer than 25 US areas. Participants had their cohort set by participant-reported clinical history.

This chain links TRBV4-1 with TRBJ2-7; weak D call: TRBD1 (5 bases). The TCR was taken from a woman in her forties or fifties who had recovered from COVID-19. The sequenced sample consisted of PBMCs or T cells enriched from blood (not recorded which). This CDR3 is CASSQEPLRVEGPYEQYF. CDR3 coding DNA: TGCGCCAGCAGCCAAGAACCGCTCAGGGTAGAAGGACCCTACGAGCAGTACTTC.